This T cell receptor (beta chain) was captured in a study of T cells in narcolepsy. On the study more broadly: Healthy controls were enrolled alongside patients with narcolepsy type 1 or type 2.

The study's findings and limits: Reportedly, autoreactive clonotypes were serially detected in patients' blood but not controls'. Autoreactive HCRT-specific and TRIB2-specific clonotypes were marked in same-patient CSF-versus-blood CD4+ comparisons. In some patient and control memory CD4+ samples, autoreactive clones were absent.

TCRdb keeps only in-frame clones here, not all; method: immunoSEQ multiplex PCR. This repertoire shows approximately 28,000 clones, 70% to 85% found once; its top ten account for 1% to 1.4%. V lost 1 base and J lost 3, with 7 bases in between. This CDR3 comprises 14 residues. In germline, CDR1 is SEHNR, CDR2 FQNEAQ (reference sequence). Note on this clone: What it binds is unknown.

The specimen was memory (CD45RA-) CD4+ T cells from blood. V usage is TRBV7-9 and J usage is TRBJ1-5; no reliable D call. This sequence originates from a human donor in good health. This CDR3 is CASSLGPVNQPQHF. DNA of the CDR3: TGTGCCAGCAGCTTAGGGCCGGTCAATCAGCCCCAGCATTTT.